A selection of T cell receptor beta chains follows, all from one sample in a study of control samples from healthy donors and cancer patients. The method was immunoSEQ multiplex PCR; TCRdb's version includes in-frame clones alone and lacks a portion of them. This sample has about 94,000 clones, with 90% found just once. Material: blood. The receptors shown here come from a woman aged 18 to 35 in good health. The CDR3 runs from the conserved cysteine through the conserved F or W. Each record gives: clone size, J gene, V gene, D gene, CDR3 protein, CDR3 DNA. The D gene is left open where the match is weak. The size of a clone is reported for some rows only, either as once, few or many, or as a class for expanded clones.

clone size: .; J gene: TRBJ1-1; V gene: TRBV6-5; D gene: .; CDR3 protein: CASTKGEQGKAFF; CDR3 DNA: TGTGCCAGCACCAAGGGGGAACAGGGTAAAGCTTTCTTT
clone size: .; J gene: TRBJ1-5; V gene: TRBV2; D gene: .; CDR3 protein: CASSELGLQPQHF; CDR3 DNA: TGTGCCAGCAGTGAGTTGGGCCTTCAGCCCCAGCATTTT
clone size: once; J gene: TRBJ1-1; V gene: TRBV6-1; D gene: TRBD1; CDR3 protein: CASSEYYRGSEAFF; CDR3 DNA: TGTGCCAGCAGTGAATACTACAGGGGGTCCGAAGCTTTCTTT
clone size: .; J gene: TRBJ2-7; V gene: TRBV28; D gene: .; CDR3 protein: CASSLNPSYEQYF; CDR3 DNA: TGTGCCAGCAGTTTAAATCCATCATACGAGCAGTACTTC
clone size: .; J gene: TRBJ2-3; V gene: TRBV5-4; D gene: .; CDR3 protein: CASQEDQTDTQYF; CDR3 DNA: TGTGCGAGCCAGGAGGATCAAACAGATACGCAGTATTTT
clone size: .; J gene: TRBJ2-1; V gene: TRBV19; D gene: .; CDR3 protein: CASSMAATNYNEQFF; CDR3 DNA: TGTGCCAGTAGTATGGCGGCGACTAACTACAATGAGCAGTTCTTC
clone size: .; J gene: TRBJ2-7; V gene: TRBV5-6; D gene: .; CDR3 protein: CASSQGAGVSYEQYF; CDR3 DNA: TGTGCCAGCAGCCAGGGGGCGGGGGTGTCCTACGAGCAGTACTTC
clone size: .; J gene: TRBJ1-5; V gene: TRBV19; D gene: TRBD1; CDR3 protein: CASREQGNNQPQHF; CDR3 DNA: TGTGCCAGTCGTGAACAGGGGAACAATCAGCCCCAGCATTTT
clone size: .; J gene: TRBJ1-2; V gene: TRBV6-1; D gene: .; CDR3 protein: CASSEARRSGYTF; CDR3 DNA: TGTGCCAGCAGTGAAGCGCGTAGGAGCGGCTACACCTTC
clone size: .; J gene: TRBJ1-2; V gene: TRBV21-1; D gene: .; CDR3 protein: CASSSSRDREEGYTF; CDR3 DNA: TGTGCCAGCAGCTCGTCCCGGGACAGGGAGGAAGGCTACACCTTC
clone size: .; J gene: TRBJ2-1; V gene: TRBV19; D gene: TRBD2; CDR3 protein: CASKEAGGYNEQFF; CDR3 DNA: TGTGCCAGTAAGGAGGCGGGGGGTTACAATGAGCAGTTCTTC
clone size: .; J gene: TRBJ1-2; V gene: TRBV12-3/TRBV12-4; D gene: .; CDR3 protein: CASSEKGFYGYTF; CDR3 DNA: TGTGCCAGCAGTGAAAAAGGCTTCTATGGCTACACCTTC
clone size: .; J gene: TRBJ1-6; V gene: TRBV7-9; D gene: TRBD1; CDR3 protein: CASSLGGGTGGLSPLHF; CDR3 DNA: TGTGCCAGCAGCTTAGGAGGTGGGACAGGGGGCCTCTCACCCCTCCACTTT
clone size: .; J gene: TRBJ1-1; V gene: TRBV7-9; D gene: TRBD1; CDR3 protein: CASSLWTGGTEAFF; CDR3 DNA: TGTGCCAGCAGCCTTTGGACAGGGGGCACTGAAGCTTTCTTT
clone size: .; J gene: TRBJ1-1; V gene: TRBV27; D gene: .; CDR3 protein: CASSLSFEENTEAFF; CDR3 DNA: TGTGCCAGCAGTTTATCCTTCGAGGAAAACACTGAAGCTTTCTTT
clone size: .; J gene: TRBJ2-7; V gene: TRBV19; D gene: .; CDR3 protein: CASSQGGLTGGEQYF; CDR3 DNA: TGTGCCAGTTCCCAGGGGGGGCTCACGGGAGGCGAGCAGTACTTC
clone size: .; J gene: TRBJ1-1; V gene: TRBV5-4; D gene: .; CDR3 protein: CASSLGGVGDTEAFF; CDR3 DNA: TGTGCCAGCAGCTTGGGGGGGGTAGGGGACACTGAAGCTTTCTTT
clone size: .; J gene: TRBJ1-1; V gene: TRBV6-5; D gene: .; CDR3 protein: CASSVKIEAFF; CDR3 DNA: TGTGCCAGCAGCGTCAAAATTGAAGCTTTCTTT
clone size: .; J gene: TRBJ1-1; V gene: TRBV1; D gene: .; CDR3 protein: CTSSQVGRGYTEAFF; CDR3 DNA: TGCACCAGCAGCCAAGTGGGGCGCGGGTACACTGAAGCTTTCTTT
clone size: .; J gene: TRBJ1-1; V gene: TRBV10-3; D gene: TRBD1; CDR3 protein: CAILGTGDSEAFF; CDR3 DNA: TGTGCCATCCTTGGGACAGGGGATTCTGAAGCTTTCTTT
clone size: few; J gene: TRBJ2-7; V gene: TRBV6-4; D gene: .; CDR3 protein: CASSADEVGEQYF; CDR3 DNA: TGTGCCAGCAGTGCAGATGAGGTGGGGGAGCAGTACTTC
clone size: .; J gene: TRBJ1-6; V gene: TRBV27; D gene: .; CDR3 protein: CASSFGAYSPLHF; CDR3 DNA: TGTGCCAGCAGTTTCGGGGCCTATTCACCCCTCCACTTT
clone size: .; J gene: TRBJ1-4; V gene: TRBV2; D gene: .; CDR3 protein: CASSVNPGGNEKLFF; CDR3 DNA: TGTGCCAGCAGTGTAAACCCTGGGGGTAATGAAAAACTGTTTTTT
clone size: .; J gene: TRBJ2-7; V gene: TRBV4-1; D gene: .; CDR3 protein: CASSDRDSPEDEQYF; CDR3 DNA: TGCGCCAGCAGCGACCGGGACTCCCCTGAGGACGAGCAGTACTTC
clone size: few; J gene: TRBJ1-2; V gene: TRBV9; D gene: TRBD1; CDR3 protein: CASSTTGGAGGYTF; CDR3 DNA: TGTGCCAGCAGCACGACAGGGGGCGCAGGTGGCTACACCTTC
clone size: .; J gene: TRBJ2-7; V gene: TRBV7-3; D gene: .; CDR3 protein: CASSQPGEEQYF; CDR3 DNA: TGTGCCAGCAGCCAACCTGGAGAGGAGCAGTACTTC
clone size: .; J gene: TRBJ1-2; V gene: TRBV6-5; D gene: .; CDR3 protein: CASREDRTDYGYTF; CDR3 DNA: TGTGCCAGCAGAGAGGATCGGACAGACTATGGCTACACCTTC
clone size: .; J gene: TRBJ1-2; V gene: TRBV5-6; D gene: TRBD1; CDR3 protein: CASSFLGYTGAEDYGYTF; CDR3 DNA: TGTGCCAGCAGCTTCCTAGGATATACAGGGGCAGAGGACTATGGCTACACCTTC
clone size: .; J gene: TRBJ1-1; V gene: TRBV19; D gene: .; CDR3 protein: CASSTQRNTEAFF; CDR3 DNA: TGTGCCAGTAGTACCCAGAGGAACACTGAAGCTTTCTTT
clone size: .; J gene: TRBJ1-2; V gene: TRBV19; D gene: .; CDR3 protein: CASSIGDAGTIYGYTF; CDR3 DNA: TGTGCCAGTAGTATAGGGGACGCAGGGACCATCTATGGCTACACCTTC
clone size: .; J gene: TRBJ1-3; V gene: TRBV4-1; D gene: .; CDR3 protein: CASSQGESSGNTIYF; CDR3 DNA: TGCGCCAGCAGCCAGGGTGAGAGCTCTGGAAACACCATATATTTT
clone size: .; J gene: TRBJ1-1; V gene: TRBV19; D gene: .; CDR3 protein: CASSLRGGDTEAFF; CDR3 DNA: TGTGCCAGTAGTCTCAGGGGCGGGGATACTGAAGCTTTCTTT
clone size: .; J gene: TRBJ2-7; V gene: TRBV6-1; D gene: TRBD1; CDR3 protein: CASSEPGTGDYEQYF; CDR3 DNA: TGTGCCAGCAGTGAACCTGGGACAGGGGATTACGAGCAGTACTTC
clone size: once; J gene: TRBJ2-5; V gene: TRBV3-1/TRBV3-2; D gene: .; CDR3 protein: CASSQAPETQYF; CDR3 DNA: TGTGCCAGCAGCCAAGCCCCAGAGACCCAGTACTTC
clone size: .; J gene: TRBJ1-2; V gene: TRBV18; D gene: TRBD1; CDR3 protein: CASSLSRQGDGYTF; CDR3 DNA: TGTGCCAGCTCACTTTCTAGACAGGGGGATGGCTACACCTTC
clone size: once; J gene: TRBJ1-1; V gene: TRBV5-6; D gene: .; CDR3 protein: CASSPGMITEAFF; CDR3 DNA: TGTGCCAGCAGCCCTGGGATGATCACTGAAGCTTTCTTT
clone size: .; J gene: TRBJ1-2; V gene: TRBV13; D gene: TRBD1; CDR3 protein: CASSRDSLFGYTF; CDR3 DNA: TGTGCCAGCAGCCGGGACAGTCTCTTTGGCTACACCTTC
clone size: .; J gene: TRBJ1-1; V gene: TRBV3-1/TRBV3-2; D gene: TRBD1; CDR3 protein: CASSPTGVNTEAFF; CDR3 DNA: TGTGCCAGCAGCCCTACAGGGGTGAACACTGAAGCTTTCTTT
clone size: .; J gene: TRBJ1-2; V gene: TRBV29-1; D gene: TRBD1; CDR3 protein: CSVKAGTANYGYTF; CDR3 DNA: TGCAGCGTTAAAGCCGGGACAGCAAACTATGGCTACACCTTC
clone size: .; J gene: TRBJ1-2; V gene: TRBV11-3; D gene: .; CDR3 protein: CASSGDAGYGYTF; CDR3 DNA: TGTGCCAGCAGCGGGGATGCGGGGTATGGCTACACCTTC
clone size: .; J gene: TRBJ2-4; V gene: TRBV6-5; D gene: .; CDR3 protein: CASRRDRTDIQYF; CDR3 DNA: TGTGCCAGCAGACGAGACAGGACGGACATTCAGTACTTC
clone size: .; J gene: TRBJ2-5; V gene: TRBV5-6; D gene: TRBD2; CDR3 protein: CASSLEGGGTIQETQYF; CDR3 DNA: TGTGCCAGCAGCTTGGAGGGCGGGGGGACGATTCAAGAGACCCAGTACTTC
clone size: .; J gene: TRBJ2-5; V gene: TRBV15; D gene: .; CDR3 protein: CATSRDQETQYF; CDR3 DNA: TGTGCCACCAGCAGAGACCAAGAGACCCAGTACTTC
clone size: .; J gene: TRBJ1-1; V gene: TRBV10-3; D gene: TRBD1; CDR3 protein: CAISPQGRGTEAFF; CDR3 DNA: TGTGCCATCAGCCCACAGGGGAGGGGCACTGAAGCTTTCTTT
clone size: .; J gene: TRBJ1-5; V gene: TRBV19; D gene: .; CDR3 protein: CASTPNLSNQPQHF; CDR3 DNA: TGTGCCAGTACCCCGAACCTTAGCAATCAGCCCCAGCATTTT
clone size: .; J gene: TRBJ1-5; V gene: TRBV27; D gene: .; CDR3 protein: CASSLGQGPDQPQHF; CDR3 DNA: TGTGCCAGCAGTTTAGGGCAGGGACCTGATCAGCCCCAGCATTTT
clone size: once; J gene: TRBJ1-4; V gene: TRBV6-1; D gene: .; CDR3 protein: CASSEAPTGVGGELFF; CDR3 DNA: TGTGCCAGCAGTGAAGCTCCGACAGGAGTTGGTGGGGAACTGTTTTTT
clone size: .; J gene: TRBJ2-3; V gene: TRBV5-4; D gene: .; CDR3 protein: CASSKPKGGTDTQYF; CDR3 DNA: TGTGCCAGCAGCAAACCAAAGGGGGGGACAGATACGCAGTATTTT
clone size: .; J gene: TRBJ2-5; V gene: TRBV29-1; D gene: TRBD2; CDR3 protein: CSVEDTSGEETQYF; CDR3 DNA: TGCAGCGTTGAAGATACTAGCGGTGAAGAGACCCAGTACTTC
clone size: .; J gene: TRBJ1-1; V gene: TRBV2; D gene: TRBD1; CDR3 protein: CASSTTGANTEAFF; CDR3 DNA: TGTGCCAGCAGCACGACAGGGGCGAACACTGAAGCTTTCTTT
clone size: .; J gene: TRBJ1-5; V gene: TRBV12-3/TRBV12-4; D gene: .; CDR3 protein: CASSSDSNQPQHF; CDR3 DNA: TGTGCCAGCAGTTCGGACAGCAATCAGCCCCAGCATTTT
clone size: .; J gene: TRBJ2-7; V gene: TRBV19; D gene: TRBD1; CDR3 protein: CASGTGFNEQYF; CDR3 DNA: TGTGCCAGCGGGACAGGGTTTAACGAGCAGTACTTC
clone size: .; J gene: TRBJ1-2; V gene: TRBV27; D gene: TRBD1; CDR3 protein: CASGGTVYGYTF; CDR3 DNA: TGTGCCAGCGGAGGGACAGTTTATGGCTACACCTTC
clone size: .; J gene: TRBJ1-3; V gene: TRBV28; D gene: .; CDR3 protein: CASRRGGPSSGNTIYF; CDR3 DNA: TGTGCCAGCAGGCGGGGGGGTCCCAGCTCTGGAAACACCATATATTTT